This T cell receptor beta chain was identified in a study of identical twins. All donors were healthy, and all were Caucasian. Whole-study findings and limits: Some out-of-frame alpha sequences were shared by twins, and these showed excess low generation probability. A lower insertion count was a feature of abundant cord blood beta clonotypes, with no such feature in memory repertoires.

About this clonotype: Its matching antigen is unknown.

The CDR3 covers 13 residues. Germline loops: CDR1 DFQATT, CDR2 SNEGSKA (reference sequence). Trimming shortened V by 1 base and J by 4 bases, and 11 bases separated the two germline ends. In TCRdb, the 5' RACE reads were re-called with MiXCR into one record per CDR3 protein. The repertoire holds hundreds of thousands of distinct CDR3 sequences, around 8.3% seen once, with around 0.98% in the top ten. These records were also assigned to another study, of yellow fever vaccine responses in identical twins. That paper states: Vaccine T cell responses of twins reportedly seemed partly convergent and partly personalized.

The TCR sequence derives from a woman younger than 30 in good health. Sequenced material: PBMCs. The V call is TRBV20-1, the J call TRBJ2-7; a weak D match, TRBD2 (5 bases). CDR3 in amino acids: CSARVEGRYEQYF. The CDR3 nucleotides are TGCAGTGCTAGAGTTGAAGGGAGATACGAGCAGTACTTC.